Following are 29 T cell receptor beta chains from one sample sequenced in a study of T cell changes during pregnancy in multiple sclerosis. Here immunoSEQ multiplex PCR was the method, and the copy in TCRdb shows in-frame clones only, minus some. The sample has 95,000 to 110,000 clones; about 90% are singletons. The sample consisted of peripheral blood, taken after pregnancy. Receptor source: a female donor with multiple sclerosis, enrolled in a pregnancy study.

This clone was seen only a few times. The chain joins TRBV2 to TRBJ2-2; a weak D match, TRBD1 (6 bases). CDR3 length equals 14 residues. Trimming took off 6 bases at V and 7 bases at J, with 15 bases between the two ends. Germline V gene lookup returns CDR1 SNHLY and CDR2 FYNNEI. CDR3 loop: CASSTGSISGELFF. CDR3 coding DNA: TGTGCCAGCAGCACAGGGAGCATCAGCGGGGAGCTGTTTTTT. Drawing the rest from reference TRBV2 and TRBJ2-2, the complete variable domain is EPEVTQTPSHQVTQMGQEVILRCVPISNHLYFYWYRQILGQKVEFLVSFYNNEISEKSEIFDDQFSVERPDGSNFTLKIRSTKLEDSAMYFCASSTGSISGELFFGEGSRLTVL.

The rearrangement joins TRBV2 to TRBJ2-7; D unresolved. Germline CDR1 and CDR2: SNHLY and FYNNEI. The V end lost 8 bases, the J end lost 4 bases, and 18 bases lay between the germline ends. This CDR3 has 14 residues. The CDR3 sequence is CASDLTESVYEQYF. The CDR3, as DNA: TGTGCCAGCGACCTAACAGAGTCAGTTTACGAGCAGTACTTC.

The V call is TRBV27, the J call TRBJ2-7, with 9 bases matching TRBD2. Germline V gene lookup returns CDR1 MNHEY and CDR2 SMNVEV (reference sequence). This CDR3 contains 13 residues. Trimming at V came to 8 bases and at J to 3 bases, leaving 5 bases not matched to a gene. The chain's CDR3 is CASSGGGGYEQYF. The CDR3 coding sequence is TGTGCCAGCTCAGGCGGGGGGGGCTACGAGCAGTACTTC.

V usage is TRBV4-3 and J usage is TRBJ1-4, with D perhaps matching TRBD1 (5 bases). V was clipped by 1 base and J by 4 bases, with 13 bases between them. The CDR3 length is 16 residues. Germline V lookup: CDR1 LGHNA, CDR2 YSLEER. Written as DNA, the CDR3 is TGCGCCAGCAGCCAAGGAGGGTGGGGGGGTAATGAAAAACTGTTTTTT. Protein: CASSQGGWGGNEKLFF.

The chain couples TRBV7-2 to TRBJ1-1, with 7 bases matching TRBD1. Germline V gives CDR1 SGHTA, CDR2 FQGNSA. The length of the CDR3 is 14 residues. V was pared by 3 bases and J by 3 bases, with 4 bases of the junction left unmatched. The DNA of the CDR3 is TGTGCCAGCAGCTTTCCAGGGGGGTACACTGAAGCTTTCTTT. Translating gives CASSFPGGYTEAFF.

This chain joins TRBV10-3 and TRBJ1-3; 10 bases match TRBD1. Germline values: CDR1 ENHRY, CDR2 SYGVKD. This CDR3 has 15 residues. V lost 2 bases to trimming and J lost 4 bases; unmatched junction nucleotides: 2. The CDR3 nucleotides read TGTGCCATCAGTGAGGGGGACAGGGGCGGAAACACCATATATTTT. Protein sequence: CAISEGDRGGNTIYF.

The chain couples TRBV5-1 to TRBJ1-3, with 7 bases identical to TRBD1. Trimming took 4 bases from V and 2 from J; bases not matched to a gene: 6. CDR1 is SGHRS, CDR2 YFSETQ, per germline. The CDR3 extends over 15 amino acids. DNA of the CDR3: TGCGCCAGCAGCGTTGAGGGGGCGCCTGGAAACACCATATATTTT. Translated, it gives CASSVEGAPGNTIYF. Based on the CDR3 plus reference TRBV5-1 and TRBJ1-3, the full variable domain is KAGVTQTPRYLIKTRGQQVTLSCSPISGHRSVSWYQQTPGQGLQFLFEYFSETQRNKGNFPGRFSGRQFSNSRSEMNVSTLELGDSALYLCASSVEGAPGNTIYFGEGSWLTVV.

V usage is TRBV2 and J usage is TRBJ2-5; 15 nucleotides line up with TRBD2. V lost 5 bases to trimming and J lost 2 bases; unmatched junction nucleotides: 3. Germline V CDR1 and CDR2: SNHLY, FYNNEI. The CDR3 totals 16 residues. The DNA for the CDR3 is TGTGCCAGCAGTCTGGGACTAGCGGGGGGTCAAGAGACCCAGTACTTC. Amino acids: CASSLGLAGGQETQYF.

The sample holds one count of this clone. The V and J genes are TRBV10-3 and TRBJ2-1; 7 nucleotides match TRBD2. The V gene end was trimmed by 4 bases and the J gene end by 8 bases; junction bases not matched to a gene: 11. The CDR3 has 15 residues. Germline V gene sequence: CDR1 ENHRY, CDR2 SYGVKD. The CDR3 DNA reads TGTGCCATCAGTGTGTCGGGAGGCCTGCTGGATGAGCAGTTCTTC. This codes for CAISVSGGLLDEQFF.

The chain combines TRBV4-3 with TRBJ1-1; TRBD1 aligns across 9 bases. V was pared by 2 bases and J by 8 bases, with 6 bases of the junction left unmatched. Germline V CDR1 and CDR2: LGHNA, YSLEER. The CDR3 has 14 amino acids. The CDR3 spells CASSQLGQGREAFF. The CDR3 DNA reads as TGCGCCAGCAGCCAACTCGGACAGGGGAGGGAAGCTTTCTTT.

The chain uses TRBV14 and TRBJ2-7, with D possibly TRBD2 on 6 matching bases. V was pared by 0 bases and J by 3 bases, with 12 bases between. Germline CDR1 SGHDN, CDR2 FVKESK. This CDR3 region has 15 residues. CDR3 in DNA: TGTGCCAGCAGCCAAGAATTGGGGGGTCGCTACGAGCAGTACTTC. Residues: CASSQELGGRYEQYF.

This clone was seen a single time. The V gene is TRBV29-1, the J gene TRBJ2-7; D remains ambiguous. Germline CDR1 reads SQVTM; CDR2 reads ANQGSEA. This CDR3 comprises 14 residues. Trimming cost V 0 bases and J 5 bases, with 14 bases left between them. The chain's CDR3 is CSVEDTETSHEQYF. The CDR3 coding sequence is TGCAGCGTTGAAGATACAGAAACTTCCCACGAGCAGTACTTC.

The J gene is TRBJ2-1, the V gene TRBV7-2, with TRBD2 as a possible D gene (6 bases). Germline V gene data show CDR1 as SGHTA and CDR2 as FQGNSA. The CDR3 runs 15 residues. With 1 base removed from V and 5 bases from J, the gap between germline ends came to 12 bases. The CDR3 sequence is CASSLVFLANNEQFF. The CDR3 nucleotides read TGTGCCAGCAGCTTAGTATTCCTAGCGAACAATGAGCAGTTCTTC.

This clone was seen just once. The chain couples TRBV6-1 to TRBJ2-1; the match to TRBD2 covers 10 bases. The trim removed 6 bases at V and 5 bases at J, leaving 7 bases unmatched. Germline V CDR1 and CDR2: MNHNS, SASEGT. CDR3 length: 15 residues. The CDR3 here is CASRPRTSGDNEQFF. Written as DNA, the CDR3 is TGTGCCAGCAGGCCCCGGACTAGCGGAGACAATGAGCAGTTCTTC.

The V gene is TRBV15, the J gene TRBJ1-1, with D possibly being TRBD1 (5 bases). Germline V gives CDR1 LNHNV, CDR2 YYDKDF (reference sequence). V dropped 0 bases and J dropped 5 bases, with 13 bases sitting between them. The CDR3 has 15 amino acids. In nucleotides, the CDR3 is TGTGCCACCAGCAGAGAACGACAGCTGGGAACTGAAGCTTTCTTT. Amino acids: CATSRERQLGTEAFF.

V usage is TRBV6-1 and J usage is TRBJ2-1, with a tentative D call TRBD2 (5 bases). The germline V gene encodes CDR1 MNHNS and CDR2 SASEGT. The CDR3 contains 14 residues. With 4 bases removed from V and 4 bases from J, the gap between germline ends came to 11 bases. The CDR3 nucleotides read TGTGCCAGCAGTGGACTCCCGGGATACAATGAGCAGTTCTTC. This codes for CASSGLPGYNEQFF.

This chain connects TRBV20-1 to TRBJ2-5; D is uncertain. CDR3 size: 11 residues. Trimming cost V 4 bases and J 5 bases, with 8 bases left between them. Per germline, CDR1 DFQATT and CDR2 SNEGSKA (reference sequence). CDR3 nucleotide sequence: TGCAGTGCTAAGACTGCCGAGACCCAGTACTTC. Translation gives CSAKTAETQYF.

The rearrangement links TRBV27 to TRBJ2-2, with no clear D. Trimming took off 3 bases at V and 0 bases at J, with 11 bases between the two ends. This CDR3 comprises 16 residues. The V gene's germline CDR1 is MNHEY and CDR2 SMNVEV (reference sequence). CDR3: CASSLPTPTNTGELFF. The CDR3 DNA reads TGTGCCAGCAGTTTGCCGACACCGACGAACACCGGGGAGCTGTTTTTT.

This sequence joins TRBV4-3 and TRBJ1-1; D may be TRBD1 (6 bases). The CDR3 covers 15 residues. V dropped 0 bases and J dropped 3 bases, with 11 bases sitting between them. Germline V gene data show CDR1 as LGHNA and CDR2 as YSLEER. This chain's CDR3 is CASSQDWGGYTEAFF. CDR3 DNA: TGCGCCAGCAGCCAAGATTGGGGGGGCTACACTGAAGCTTTCTTT.

J is TRBJ2-7 and V is TRBV19; D is perhaps TRBD2 (6 bases). The CDR3 is 12 residues long. The V and J ends lost 4 bases and 6 bases respectively, with 10 bases between them. Germline values: CDR1 LNHDA, CDR2 SQIVND (reference sequence). The CDR3 DNA follows: TGTGCCAGTAGTAGGGACTCTGGCGAGCAGTACTTC. Its protein is CASSRDSGEQYF.

This chain connects TRBV19 to TRBJ2-1; 8 nucleotides align to TRBD1. This CDR3 region has 16 residues. J was trimmed by 1 base and V by 4 bases; bases with no gene match: 6. Germline values: CDR1 LNHDA, CDR2 SQIVND (reference sequence). The CDR3 spells CASSTSYRGSYNEQFF. The CDR3 DNA reads as TGTGCCAGTAGTACTTCCTACAGGGGGTCCTACAATGAGCAGTTCTTC.

The CDR3 region is CASDSIIGELFF. The CDR3 nucleotides are TGTGCCAGCGACAGTATAATCGGGGAGCTGTTTTTT. The chain combines TRBV6-1 with TRBJ2-2; D is possibly TRBD1 (5 bases). The V end was cut by 8 bases, the J end by 7 bases, with 11 bases between. This CDR3 comprises 12 residues. The germline gives CDR1 MNHNS, CDR2 SASEGT.

The chain recombines TRBV7-2 with TRBJ1-5; the match to TRBD1 covers 9 bases. The V segment lost 6 bases and the J segment 6 bases; nucleotides outside the gene matches: 12. The CDR3 has 16 residues. The germline V gene has CDR1 SGHTA and CDR2 FQGNSA. CDR3 region: CASSFMAGTGSQPQHF. CDR3 bases: TGTGCCAGCAGTTTTATGGCCGGGACAGGGAGTCAGCCCCAGCATTTT. The full variable domain, its missing parts supplied by reference TRBV7-2 and TRBJ1-5, is GAGVSQSPSNKVTEKGKDVELRCDPISGHTALYWYRQSLGQGLEFLIYFQGNSAPDKSGLPSDRFSAERTGGSVSTLTIQRTQQEDSAVYLCASSFMAGTGSQPQHFGDGTRLSIL.

The chain is built from TRBV7-2 and TRBJ2-5; D is uncertain. Trimming pared 1 base from V and 0 bases from J, leaving 12 bases between. The CDR3 runs to 16 residues. Germline lookup yields CDR1 SGHTA and CDR2 FQGNSA. CDR3 sequence: CASSLEATINQETQYF. The CDR3 bases are TGTGCCAGCAGCTTAGAGGCCACTATAAACCAAGAGACCCAGTACTTC.

The V and J genes are TRBV6-5 and TRBJ2-4, with TRBD1 identical over 8 bases. The CDR3 sequence is 15 residues long. CDR1 is MNHEY, CDR2 SVGAGI, per germline. V dropped 5 bases and J dropped 2; count of bases not matched to a gene: 5. This chain's CDR3 is CASSRTGWSKNIQYF. The CDR3 bases are TGTGCCAGCAGTCGGACAGGGTGGTCCAAAAACATTCAGTACTTC.

The V and J genes are TRBV10-3 and TRBJ2-4; TRBD2 matches 8 bases. This CDR3 contains 16 residues. Looked up from germline, CDR1 is ENHRY and CDR2 is SYGVKD. Unmatched junction bases numbered 11, after V lost 3 bases and J lost 7 bases. This chain's CDR3 is CAISDKRGPSGNIQYF. The CDR3 bases are TGTGCCATCAGTGATAAGCGGGGGCCATCGGGGAACATTCAGTACTTC.

This chain uses TRBV11-2 with TRBJ1-1, with no clear D. Germline V CDR1 and CDR2: SGHAT, FQNNGV. The CDR3 spans 13 residues. V was pared by 0 bases and J by 6 bases, with 8 bases between. Here the CDR3 DNA reads TGTGCCAGCAGCTTAGATCTGAGGGCTGAAGCTTTCTTT. Translating it yields CASSLDLRAEAFF.

The chain uses TRBV7-9 and TRBJ2-7; 9 bases agree with TRBD1. V trimming: 3 bases; J trimming: 1 base; junction bases outside the gene matches: 7. CDR3 length: 16 amino acids. The germline gives CDR1 SEHNR, CDR2 FQNEAQ (reference sequence). The CDR3 loop reads CASSFTGGSLSYEQYF. In DNA form, the CDR3 reads TGTGCCAGCAGCTTCACAGGGGGCTCCCTGTCCTACGAGCAGTACTTC.

The chain is built from TRBV7-3 and TRBJ2-3, with 7 positions matching TRBD2. Germline V gives CDR1 SGHTA, CDR2 FQGTGA. CDR3 size: 14 residues. With 2 bases clipped from V and 2 bases from J, the junction kept 1 base outside the gene matches. This CDR3 reads CASSLLADTDTQYF. The CDR3 DNA follows: TGTGCCAGCAGCTTACTAGCGGACACAGATACGCAGTATTTT.